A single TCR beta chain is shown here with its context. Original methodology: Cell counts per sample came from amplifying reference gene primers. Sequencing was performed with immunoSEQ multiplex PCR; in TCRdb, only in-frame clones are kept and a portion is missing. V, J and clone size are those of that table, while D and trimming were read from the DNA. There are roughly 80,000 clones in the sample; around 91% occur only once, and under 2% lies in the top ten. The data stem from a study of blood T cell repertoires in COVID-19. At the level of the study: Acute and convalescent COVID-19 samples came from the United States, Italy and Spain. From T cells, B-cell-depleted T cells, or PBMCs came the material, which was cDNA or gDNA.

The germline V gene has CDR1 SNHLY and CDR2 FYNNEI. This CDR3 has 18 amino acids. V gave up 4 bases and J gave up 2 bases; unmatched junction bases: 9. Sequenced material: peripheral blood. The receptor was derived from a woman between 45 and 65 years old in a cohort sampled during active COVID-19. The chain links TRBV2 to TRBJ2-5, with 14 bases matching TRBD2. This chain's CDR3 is CASSVSRLAGGEQETQYF. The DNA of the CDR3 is TGTGCCAGCAGTGTTTCAAGACTAGCGGGGGGGGAGCAAGAGACCCAGTACTTC.